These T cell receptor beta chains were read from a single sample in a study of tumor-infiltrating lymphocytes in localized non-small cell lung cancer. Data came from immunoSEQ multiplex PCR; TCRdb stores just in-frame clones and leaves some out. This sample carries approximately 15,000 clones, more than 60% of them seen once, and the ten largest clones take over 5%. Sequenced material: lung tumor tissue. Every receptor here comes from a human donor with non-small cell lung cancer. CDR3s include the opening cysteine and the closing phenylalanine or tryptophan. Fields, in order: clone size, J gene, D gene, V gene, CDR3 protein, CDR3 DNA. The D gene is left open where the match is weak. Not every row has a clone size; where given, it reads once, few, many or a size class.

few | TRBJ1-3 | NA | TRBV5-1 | CASNPTPSSGNTIYF | TGCGCCAGCAACCCGACACCTAGCTCTGGAAACACCATATATTTT
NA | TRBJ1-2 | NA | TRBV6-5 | CASSYSTAVNYGYTF | TGTGCCAGCAGTTACTCGACGGCGGTTAACTATGGCTACACCTTC
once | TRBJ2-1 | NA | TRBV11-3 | CASSLDRGNEQFF | TGTGCCAGCAGCTTAGACCGGGGGAATGAGCAGTTCTTC
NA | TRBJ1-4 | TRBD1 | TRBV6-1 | CASSTYRGPNEKLFF | TGTGCCAGCAGTACCTACAGGGGGCCTAATGAAAAACTGTTTTTT
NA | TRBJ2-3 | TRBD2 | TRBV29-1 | CSASAGEVADTQYF | TGCAGCGCAAGTGCGGGAGAGGTAGCAGATACGCAGTATTTT
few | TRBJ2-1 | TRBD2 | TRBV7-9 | CASSFWTSGSGEQFF | TGTGCCAGCAGCTTCTGGACTAGCGGGAGTGGTGAGCAGTTCTTC
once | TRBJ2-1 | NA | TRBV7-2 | CASSLLGSYYNEQFF | TGTGCCAGCAGCTTACTGGGTAGCTACTACAATGAGCAGTTCTTC
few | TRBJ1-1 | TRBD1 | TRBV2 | CASSRQTTQGGAFF | TGTGCCAGCAGTCGACAAACAACTCAGGGGGGAGCTTTCTTT
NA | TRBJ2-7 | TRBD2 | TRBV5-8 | CASSSRAGYEQYF | TGTGCCAGCAGCTCGAGAGCGGGGTACGAGCAGTACTTC
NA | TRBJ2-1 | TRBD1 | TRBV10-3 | CAISESGQGVSVYNEQFF | TGTGCCATCAGTGAGTCGGGACAGGGGGTAAGTGTCTACAATGAGCAGTTCTTC
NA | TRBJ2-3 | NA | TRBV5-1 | CASSRRALQDTQYF | TGCGCCAGCAGCCGCCGGGCCCTGCAAGATACGCAGTATTTT
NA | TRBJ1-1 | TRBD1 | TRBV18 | CASSFDRGPTNTEAFF | TGTGCCAGCTCATTCGACAGGGGACCGACGAACACTGAAGCTTTCTTT
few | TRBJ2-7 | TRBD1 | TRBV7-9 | CASSSAGTGGEQYF | TGTGCCAGCAGCTCCGCCGGGACAGGGGGCGAGCAGTACTTC
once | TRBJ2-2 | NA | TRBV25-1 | CASSEAGMVTGELFF | TGTGCCAGCAGTGAGGCGGGGATGGTCACCGGGGAGCTGTTTTTT
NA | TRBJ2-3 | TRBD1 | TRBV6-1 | CASSAGTGTDTQYF | TGTGCCAGCAGTGCCGGGACAGGAACAGATACGCAGTATTTT
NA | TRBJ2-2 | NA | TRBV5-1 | CASSLDLTGNTGELFF | TGCGCCAGCAGCTTAGACTTGACAGGAAACACCGGGGAGCTGTTTTTT
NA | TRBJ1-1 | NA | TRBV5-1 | CASSWGSLTEAFF | TGCGCCAGCAGCTGGGGGTCCCTTACTGAAGCTTTCTTT
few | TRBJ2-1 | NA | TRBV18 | CASSPNRGEQFF | TGTGCCAGCTCACCGAACCGCGGGGAGCAGTTCTTC
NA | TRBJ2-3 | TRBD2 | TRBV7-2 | CASSLGLAGTDTQYF | TGTGCCAGCAGCTTAGGGCTAGCGGGGACTGATACGCAGTATTTT
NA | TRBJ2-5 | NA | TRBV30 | CAWSGPGSLSQETQYF | TGTGCCTGGAGTGGCCCCGGGAGCCTCTCCCAAGAGACCCAGTACTTC
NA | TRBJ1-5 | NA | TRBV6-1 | CASRHLEDQPQHF | TGTGCCAGCAGACACCTGGAAGACCAGCCCCAGCATTTT
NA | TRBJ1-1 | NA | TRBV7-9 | CASRPNPGQAHTEAFF | TGTGCCAGCAGACCTAACCCAGGGCAGGCTCACACTGAAGCTTTCTTT
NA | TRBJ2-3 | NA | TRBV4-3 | CASSQGGNSDTQYF | TGCGCCAGCAGCCAAGGGGGGAATTCAGATACGCAGTATTTT
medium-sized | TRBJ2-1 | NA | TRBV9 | CASSVGTSSYNEQFF | TGTGCCAGCAGCGTAGGGACGAGCTCCTACAATGAGCAGTTCTTC
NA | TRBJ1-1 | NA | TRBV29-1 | CSVVETGNTEAFF | TGCAGCGTGGTAGAGACAGGGAACACTGAAGCTTTCTTT
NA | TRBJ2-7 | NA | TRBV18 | CASSPPSVASSYEQYF | TGTGCCAGCTCACCCCCATCCGTAGCCAGCTCCTACGAGCAGTACTTC
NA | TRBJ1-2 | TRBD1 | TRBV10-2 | CATSTGAQNYGYTF | TGCGCCACCTCGACAGGGGCCCAGAACTATGGCTACACCTTC
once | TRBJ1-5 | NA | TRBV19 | CASSTFWGVNQPQHF | TGTGCCAGTAGTACCTTCTGGGGGGTCAATCAGCCCCAGCATTTT
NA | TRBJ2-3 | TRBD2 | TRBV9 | CASSVATGVAGTDTQYF | TGTGCCAGCAGCGTAGCTACCGGGGTAGCGGGGACAGATACGCAGTATTTT
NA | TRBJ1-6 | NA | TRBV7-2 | CASSLGGSYNSPLHF | TGTGCCAGCAGCTTAGGGGGCTCCTATAATTCACCCCTCCACTTT
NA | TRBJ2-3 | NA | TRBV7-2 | CASSANPGYTDTQYF | TGTGCCAGCAGCGCCAACCCAGGGTACACAGATACGCAGTATTTT
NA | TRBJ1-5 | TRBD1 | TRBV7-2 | CASSSDRGAWQPQHF | TGTGCCAGCAGCTCGGACAGGGGAGCCTGGCAGCCCCAGCATTTT
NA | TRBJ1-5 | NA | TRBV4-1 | CASSLTVNSNQPQHF | TGCGCCAGCAGCCTGACAGTTAATAGCAATCAGCCCCAGCATTTT
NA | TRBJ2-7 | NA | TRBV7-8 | CASSPRGRSYEQYF | TGTGCCAGCAGCCCAAGGGGCCGTTCCTACGAGCAGTACTTC
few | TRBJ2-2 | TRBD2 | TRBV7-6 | CASSRPPSGGAAGELFF | TGTGCCAGCAGCCGTCCCCCCAGCGGGGGGGCTGCCGGGGAGCTGTTTTTT